The clone carrying this T cell receptor beta chain was detected many times. Its target is unknown. This entry belongs to a study of metastatic and nonmetastatic thyroid tumors. At the level of the study: Malignant and benign thyroid patients had repertoires compared in peripheral blood and tumor or nodule tissue.

Whole-study findings and limits: Malignant thyroid tumors reportedly had TCR beta diversity that was significantly higher than in benign nodules, in blood and tumor.

The CDR3 runs 16 residues. Germline loops: CDR1 KGHSH, CDR2 LQKENI. Trimming at V came to 6 bases and at J to 7 bases, leaving 16 bases not matched to a gene. No patient had received any treatment before thyroid surgery. In the study's own analysis: A classifier for distant metastasis in papillary thyroid cancer was constructed using CDR3 differences observed across clinicopathological groups. Using MiXCR, TCRdb re-called clones from the PCR reads. The V and J calls reflect TCRdb's pipeline rather than the authors' work. The table records tens of thousands of clones, roughly 25% of them present only once.

The chain has TRBV18 and TRBJ2-5; 8 bases fit TRBD1. The sequencing input was blood. This TCR was sampled from a female donor with papillary thyroid cancer or a benign thyroid nodule (not recorded which). Some clones in this sample may be carry-over from other donors' samples. The CDR3 sequence is CASSPDRGHKRVTQYF. CDR3 coding DNA: TGTGCCAGCTCCCCTGACAGGGGCCACAAAAGGGTGACCCAGTACTTC. The full variable domain, in which reference TRBV18 and TRBJ2-5 provide the parts outside the CDR3, is NAGVMQNPRHLVRRRGQEARLRCSPMKGHSHVYWYRQLPEEGLKFMVYLQKENIIDESGMPKERFSAEFPKEGPSILRIQQVVRGDSAAYFCASSPDRGHKRVTQYFGPGTRLLVL.